One T cell receptor beta chain is described in this entry. What it binds is not known. This specimen comes from a study of T cell responses to AZD1222 COVID-19 vaccine. At the level of the study: Pooling of second doses given at about 4 or about 12 weeks was done. Study-wide points: A rise in Spike-specific TCR breadth and depth followed two AZD1222 doses. Targets within unmutated variant regions were reportedly found for nearly half of spike-specific TCRs. It was only after the peak T cell response that any repertoires were sampled.

Trimming took off 4 bases at V and 15 bases at J, with 16 bases between the two ends. Germline CDR1 LGHDT, CDR2 YNNKEL (reference sequence). The CDR3 has 12 residues. The method was immunoSEQ multiplex PCR; TCRdb's version includes in-frame clones alone and lacks a portion of them. The sample holds 85,000 to 100,000 clones, around 90% seen once. This specimen consisted of peripheral blood, obtained on day 0 of AZD1222 vaccination. The clonotype comes from an adult in good health. The chain carries TRBV3-1 (or the pseudogene TRBV3-2) and TRBJ2-1; D is perhaps TRBD2 (6 bases). The DNA of the CDR3 is TGTGCCAGCAGCCCTCCCGGGACTCAGACGTTCTTC. Encoded protein: CASSPPGTQTFF.